The 29 T cell receptor beta chains below all came from one sample that was sequenced in a study of blood T cell repertoires in COVID-19. Repertoires were generated with immunoSEQ multiplex PCR, while TCRdb's copy carries only in-frame clones and drops some. In the table there are about 290,000 clones, approximately 86% of which are singletons. The sequenced sample consisted of peripheral blood. The receptors were gathered from a woman between 50 and 59 years old with active or convalescent COVID-19.

J is TRBJ2-3 and V is TRBV6-5; D may be TRBD1 (5 bases). The germline V gene has CDR1 MNHEY and CDR2 SVGAGI. The V end was cut by 5 bases, the J end by 5 bases, with 17 bases between. CDR3 length equals 15 residues. CDR3 sequence: CASSPFSGQGDTQYF. DNA for the CDR3: TGTGCCAGCAGTCCTTTTTCCGGGCAGGGAGATACGCAGTATTTT.

V and J are TRBV7-9 and TRBJ1-5; tentative D call: TRBD1 (5 bases). CDR1 is SEHNR, CDR2 FQNEAQ, per germline (reference sequence). Trimming left V 0 bases short and J 7 bases short, with 10 bases between. This CDR3 region has 14 residues. The CDR3 DNA follows: TGTGCCAGCAGCTTAGCAGGGGTTGGGCAGCCCCAGCATTTT. It specifies CASSLAGVGQPQHF.

The CDR3 loop is CASSSPTGGGYGYTF. As DNA, the CDR3 is TGTGCCAGCAGTTCCCCCACAGGGGGCGGCTATGGCTACACCTTC. V usage is TRBV28 and J usage is TRBJ1-2; the match to TRBD1 covers 9 bases. V lost 4 bases, J lost 4 bases, and 7 bases stayed unmatched. This CDR3 spans 15 amino acids. Germline-derived CDR1 and CDR2 are MDHEN and SYDVKM.

The chain uses TRBV3-1 (or the pseudogene TRBV3-2) and TRBJ1-1; no definite D call. V was cut by 0 bases and J by 11 bases, with 16 bases left in between. This CDR3 is built from 14 residues. Germline lookup yields CDR1 LGHDT and CDR2 YNNKEL (reference sequence). CDR3 in amino acids: CASSQDAQASGAFF. The CDR3 DNA reads as TGTGCCAGCAGCCAAGATGCCCAGGCGTCTGGGGCTTTCTTT.

This chain joins TRBV4-1 and TRBJ1-2; D is perhaps TRBD1 (5 bases). Germline CDR1 is MGHRA and CDR2 is YSYEKL. This CDR3 has 19 amino acids. With 3 bases removed from V and 2 bases from J, the gap between germline ends came to 25 bases. This CDR3 reads CASSQEGKGILVLNYGYTF. Written as DNA, the CDR3 is TGCGCCAGCAGCCAGGAGGGAAAGGGGATCCTCGTATTAAACTATGGCTACACCTTC.

This clone turned up a few times. V usage is TRBV29-1 and J usage is TRBJ2-5; 8 nucleotides align to TRBD2. The CDR3 consists of 14 residues. Unmatched junction bases numbered 6, after V lost 1 base and J lost 5 bases. Germline CDR1 and CDR2: SQVTM and ANQGSEA. The CDR3 protein is CSVEGGGRGETQYF. The CDR3 nucleotides are TGCAGCGTTGAAGGCGGGGGGCGAGGGGAGACCCAGTACTTC.

The CDR3 here is CSASSGAVNQPQHF. The CDR3 DNA sequence: TGCAGTGCTAGTTCAGGGGCCGTCAATCAGCCCCAGCATTTT. The chain carries TRBV20-1 and TRBJ1-5; possible D gene TRBD1, 6 bases. V dropped 3 bases and J dropped 3 bases, with 12 bases sitting between them. Germline V CDR1 and CDR2: DFQATT, SNEGSKA (reference sequence). The CDR3 has 14 amino acids.

This chain joins TRBV7-9 and TRBJ1-1; the D gene is possibly TRBD1 (6 bases). V was clipped by 5 bases and J by 0 bases, with 10 bases between them. CDR1 is SEHNR, CDR2 FQNEAQ, per germline (reference sequence). The length of the CDR3 is 14 residues. The chain's CDR3 is CASSQTGMNTEAFF. CDR3 bases: TGTGCCAGCAGCCAGACAGGTATGAACACTGAAGCTTTCTTT.

The rearrangement uses TRBV5-1 and TRBJ1-4; 9 positions agree with TRBD1. CDR3 length equals 20 residues. Losses at the gene ends were 0 bases for V and 7 bases for J; bases not matched to a gene: 19. Germline values: CDR1 SGHRS, CDR2 YFSETQ. CDR3 DNA sequence: TGCGCCAGCAGCTTGGATCCCCCGGGACAGGGTGGTCGAGAAGGTGAAAAACTGTTTTTT. Translating it yields CASSLDPPGQGGREGEKLFF.

The chain has TRBV19 and TRBJ2-5; 8 nucleotides align to TRBD1. Germline values: CDR1 LNHDA, CDR2 SQIVND (reference sequence). The CDR3 has 15 amino acids. J was trimmed by 2 bases and V by 5 bases; bases with no gene match: 7. The CDR3 sequence is CASSGRTGLQETQYF. CDR3 sequence (DNA): TGTGCCAGTAGTGGACGGACAGGGCTTCAAGAGACCCAGTACTTC.

This clone has more than one count but fewer than ten. Additional DNA sequences in this sample encode the identical CDR3. The chain links TRBV5-1 to TRBJ1-4; 7 nucleotides agree with TRBD1. The V segment lost 4 bases and the J segment 5 bases; nucleotides outside the gene matches: 5. CDR1 and CDR2 (germline): SGHRS, YFSETQ. This CDR3 comprises 14 residues. CDR3 bases: TGCGCCAGCAGCCTGGGACAGCTCAATGAAAAACTGTTTTTT. It codes for CASSLGQLNEKLFF.

V and J are TRBV29-1 and TRBJ2-1; D remains unclear. The CDR3 spans 13 residues. The ends were cut back, 4 bases at V and 2 bases at J, with 9 bases in the middle. Germline assignment: CDR1 SQVTM and CDR2 ANQGSEA. The CDR3 region is CSVVITAYNEQFF. The CDR3 nucleotides are TGCAGCGTTGTAATAACAGCCTACAATGAGCAGTTCTTC.

The rearrangement uses TRBV2 and TRBJ1-3; D might be TRBD1 (6 bases). This CDR3 has 14 amino acids. Germline CDR1 reads SNHLY; CDR2 reads FYNNEI. V was trimmed by 2 bases and J by 2 bases, leaving 7 bases between them. The CDR3 protein is CASSESGAGNTIYF. The DNA of the CDR3 is TGTGCCAGCAGTGAATCAGGGGCTGGAAACACCATATATTTT.

For the CDR3, the DNA is TGTGCCAGCACTGCGGTTTATGGCTACACCTTC. Translation: CASTAVYGYTF. The V and J genes are TRBV28 and TRBJ1-2; D not resolved. The CDR3 consists of 11 residues. Germline V gives CDR1 MDHEN, CDR2 SYDVKM. Trimming stripped 7 bases from V and 5 bases from J, with 8 bases between.

The chain uses TRBV27 and TRBJ1-5, with D tentatively TRBD1 (5 bases). Germline values: CDR1 MNHEY, CDR2 SMNVEV (reference sequence). With 5 bases removed from V and 0 bases from J, the gap between germline ends came to 8 bases. The CDR3 spans 14 residues. CDR3 protein: CASSQGYSNQPQHF. The DNA for the CDR3 is TGTGCCAGCAGTCAGGGATATAGCAATCAGCCCCAGCATTTT.

The genes are TRBV30 and TRBJ1-5; D is ambiguous. V lost 2 bases and J 3 bases, leaving 8 bases between the germline ends. CDR1 is GTSNPN, CDR2 SVGIG, per germline (reference sequence). The CDR3 has 13 amino acids. CDR3 in amino acids: CAWSRQDNQPQHF. The CDR3 DNA follows: TGTGCCTGGAGTAGGCAGGACAATCAGCCCCAGCATTTT.

This rearrangement joins TRBV5-1 to TRBJ1-1; 9 bases are shared with TRBD1. CDR3 length equals 14 residues. Germline V gene sequence: CDR1 SGHRS, CDR2 YFSETQ. With 3 bases clipped from V and 6 bases from J, the junction kept 6 bases outside the gene matches. The CDR3 bases are TGCGCCAGCAGCTCATACAGGGGGCAGGCTGAAGCTTTCTTT. Its translation is CASSSYRGQAEAFF. The entire variable domain, with the rest obtained from reference TRBV5-1 and TRBJ1-1, is as follows: KAGVTQTPRYLIKTRGQQVTLSCSPISGHRSVSWYQQTPGQGLQFLFEYFSETQRNKGNFPGRFSGRQFSNSRSEMNVSTLELGDSALYLCASSSYRGQAEAFFGQGTRLTVV.

This chain links TRBV5-1 with TRBJ1-3, with D unresolved. CDR1 and CDR2 from the germline V gene are SGHRS and YFSETQ. This CDR3 is built from 15 residues. The V end lost 1 base, the J end lost 4 bases, and 12 bases lay between the germline ends. The CDR3 sequence: CASSLSPGSGNTIYF. The CDR3 DNA reads TGCGCCAGCAGCTTGAGTCCGGGATCAGGAAACACCATATATTTT.

This sequence joins TRBV3-1 (or the pseudogene TRBV3-2) and TRBJ1-2; 9 nucleotides agree with TRBD1. The CDR3 is 14 amino acids. Germline CDR1 and CDR2: LGHDT and YNNKEL (reference sequence). Trimming cost V 1 base and J 8 bases; bases outside gene matches: 5. CDR3 nucleotide sequence: TGTGCCAGCAGCCAAGGGGACAGGGAGGGGGGCTACACCTTC. The encoded protein is CASSQGDREGGYTF.

The chain employs TRBV3-1 (or the pseudogene TRBV3-2) and TRBJ1-2, with 8 bases fitting TRBD1. The CDR3 has 15 residues. The V gene end was trimmed by 1 base and the J gene end by 5 bases; junction bases not matched to a gene: 6. Germline-derived CDR1 and CDR2 are LGHDT and YNNKEL (reference sequence). In nucleotides, the CDR3 is TGTGCCAGCAGCCAAGGTGGACAGGGCAATTATGGCTACACCTTC. Translated: CASSQGGQGNYGYTF.

The J gene is TRBJ2-7, the V gene TRBV10-2; 11 bases match TRBD1. CDR1 is WSHSY, CDR2 SAAADI, per germline. Trimming at V came to 4 bases and at J to 6 bases, leaving 8 bases not matched to a gene. This CDR3 has 15 amino acids. The CDR3 sequence: CASSGSGQGVLEQYF. CDR3 in DNA: TGCGCCAGCAGTGGGTCGGGACAGGGGGTACTCGAGCAGTACTTC.

This chain links TRBV7-9 with TRBJ1-4, with 7 bases identical to TRBD1. Germline loops: CDR1 SEHNR, CDR2 FQNEAQ (reference sequence). This CDR3 has 15 residues. J lost 4 bases, V lost 4 bases, and 6 bases had no gene match. CDR3 nucleotide sequence: TGTGCCAGCAGCTCTGAGGGACAGAGTAATGAAAAACTGTTTTTT. Translating gives CASSSEGQSNEKLFF.

The CDR3 DNA is TGTGCCAGCAGTGACCCTGAGACCCAGTACTTC. Translating gives CASSDPETQYF. The genes are TRBV6-4 and TRBJ2-5; D not resolved. Per germline, CDR1 MRHNA and CDR2 SNTAGT. The CDR3 runs to 11 residues. V dropped 2 bases and J dropped 5 bases, with 3 bases sitting between them.

The chain couples TRBV14 to TRBJ1-1; a possible D gene is TRBD1 (6 bases). Germline V gives CDR1 SGHDN, CDR2 FVKESK. This CDR3 is 18 amino acids long. V was shortened by 4 bases and J by 4 bases, with 25 bases between the two germline ends. The CDR3 sequence is CASSLVGGVPRKGTEAFF. The CDR3 region has the DNA TGTGCCAGCAGCCTTGTAGGGGGGGTACCGCGTAAAGGCACTGAAGCTTTCTTT.

The genes are TRBV5-4 and TRBJ2-2, with 8 positions matching TRBD2. The length of the CDR3 is 14 residues. Germline CDR1 and CDR2: SGHNT and YYREEE (reference sequence). With 1 base clipped from V and 6 bases from J, the junction kept 2 bases outside the gene matches. In DNA, the CDR3 is TGTGCCAGCAGCTTGACTAGCGGTTCCGGGGAGCTGTTTTTT. This sequence encodes CASSLTSGSGELFF.

This clone came up many times. This chain uses TRBV5-5 with TRBJ1-4; 7 nucleotides align to TRBD1. V dropped 0 bases and J dropped 0; count of bases not matched to a gene: 5. Germline V gene lookup returns CDR1 SGHKS and CDR2 YYEKEE (reference sequence). CDR3 length: 17 residues. DNA for the CDR3: TGTGCCAGCAGCTTGGCCGGGACAGTTGCAACTAATGAAAAACTGTTTTTT. It yields the protein CASSLAGTVATNEKLFF.

This rearrangement joins TRBV11-3 to TRBJ2-1; no firm D call. The germline CDR1 and CDR2 sequences are SGHNT and YENEEA. The CDR3 length is 13 residues. V was cut by 0 bases and J by 6 bases, with 6 bases left in between. CDR3 in DNA: TGTGCCAGCAGCTTAGATGGCATCAATGAGCAGTTCTTC. It yields the protein CASSLDGINEQFF.

This clone appeared a single time. The chain recombines TRBV7-2 with TRBJ2-3; the match to TRBD2 covers 10 bases. Trimming cost V 8 bases and J 6 bases; bases outside gene matches: 11. CDR1 SGHTA and CDR2 FQGNSA come from the germline V gene. The length of the CDR3 is 15 residues. The CDR3 protein is CASSRTPGLADTQYF. DNA of the CDR3: TGTGCCAGCTCAAGGACCCCGGGACTAGCGGATACGCAGTATTTT.

The genes are TRBV4-2 and TRBJ2-1, with TRBD2 matching over 7 bases. Losses at the gene ends were 0 bases for V and 2 bases for J; bases not matched to a gene: 7. CDR1 LGHNA and CDR2 YNFKEQ come from the germline V gene. This CDR3 contains 17 residues. Here the CDR3 DNA reads TGTGCCAGCAGCCAAGATAACTCGGGACTACCCTACAATGAGCAGTTCTTC. It encodes CASSQDNSGLPYNEQFF.